Each of the 11 T cell receptor beta chains below was sequenced from the same sample in a study of T cell changes during pregnancy in multiple sclerosis. Profiling relied on immunoSEQ multiplex PCR, and the TCRdb table lists in-frame clones only, not all of them. The table includes more than 50,000 clones, around 90% detected once. Sequenced here: peripheral blood, sampled after pregnancy. Receptor source: a female donor in good health, enrolled as a control in a pregnancy study.

This clone was seen only once. The gene calls are TRBV28 and TRBJ1-2; D gene ambiguous. The CDR3 has 13 amino acids. V lost 6 bases, J lost 0 bases, and 8 bases lay in between. The germline gives CDR1 MDHEN, CDR2 SYDVKM. The CDR3 DNA is TGTGCCAGCAGCTTGAGAGCTAACTATGGCTACACCTTC. Translating it yields CASSLRANYGYTF.

The chain couples TRBV6-5 to TRBJ2-1; D unresolved. Germline CDR1 reads MNHEY; CDR2 reads SVGAGI. This CDR3 is built from 16 residues. The V gene lost 0 bases and the J gene lost 0 bases, with 9 bases spanning the gap. CDR3 DNA: TGTGCCAGCAGTTACTCGCGTAGCTTCTCCTACAATGAGCAGTTCTTC. This encodes CASSYSRSFSYNEQFF.

The chain recombines TRBV29-1 with TRBJ2-1, with a weak D call TRBD1 (6 bases). V lost 3 bases and J lost 7, with 13 bases in between. The CDR3 has 13 amino acids. Per germline, CDR1 SQVTM and CDR2 ANQGSEA. The CDR3 sequence is CSVERQGMNEQFF. DNA for the CDR3: TGCAGCGTTGAGAGGCAGGGGATGAATGAGCAGTTCTTC.

The chain recombines TRBV7-8 with TRBJ2-1, with a weak D call TRBD1 (5 bases). In germline, CDR1 is SGHVS, CDR2 FQNEAQ. Trimming left V 1 base short and J 5 bases short, with 15 bases between. The CDR3 is 16 amino acids. As DNA, the CDR3 is TGTGCCAGCAGCTTAGTTCTCCCGGACACAAACAATGAGCAGTTCTTC. Amino acid sequence: CASSLVLPDTNNEQFF.

V is TRBV19 and J is TRBJ1-6; D is ambiguous. The CDR3 is 17 amino acids. V lost 5 bases to trimming and J lost 0 bases, with 14 bases between them. CDR1 and CDR2 from the germline V gene are LNHDA and SQIVND (reference sequence). In nucleotides, the CDR3 is TGTGCCAGTAGTCCCCAGAGGGTCAGCTCCTATAATTCACCCCTCCACTTT. It codes for CASSPQRVSSYNSPLHF.

The V and J genes are TRBV30 and TRBJ1-2; TRBD1 matches 7 bases. CDR1 and CDR2 (germline): GTSNPN, SVGIG (reference sequence). The CDR3 is made up of 14 amino acids. With V trimmed by 2 bases and J by 9 bases, 12 bases remained unmatched. CDR3 protein: CAWSQNPSTGRYTF. The DNA of the CDR3 is TGTGCCTGGAGTCAAAACCCCTCGACAGGGCGCTACACCTTC.

This clone has only a few counts. V usage is TRBV2 and J usage is TRBJ1-2; D is undetermined. V lost 7 bases and J lost 5, with 14 bases in between. The V gene's germline CDR1 is SNHLY and CDR2 FYNNEI. The CDR3 covers 13 residues. CDR3 residues: CASTAESTYGYTF. The CDR3 DNA sequence: TGTGCCAGCACGGCTGAGTCGACTTATGGCTACACCTTC.

The chain uses TRBV7-6 and TRBJ1-2, with 7 bases that match TRBD1. This CDR3 has 16 residues. Germline values: CDR1 SGHVS, CDR2 FNYEAQ. The J segment lost 6 bases and the V segment lost 0 bases, leaving 10 bases of the junction unmatched. The CDR3 bases are TGTGCCAGCAGCTTAGCAGGGGGCGCGATCCGGGATGGCTACACCTTC. Amino acids: CASSLAGGAIRDGYTF.

In DNA, the CDR3 is TGTGCCAGCAGCCCCGGGACTGTATCCACAGATACGCAGTATTTT. It is translated as CASSPGTVSTDTQYF. This sequence joins TRBV6-5 and TRBJ2-3; D is possibly TRBD2 (6 bases). The V end was cut by 6 bases, the J end by 2 bases, with 15 bases between. The CDR3 consists of 15 residues. CDR1 and CDR2 from the germline V gene are MNHEY and SVGAGI.

The CDR3 sequence: CASTSVPGGSRNGYTF. As DNA, the CDR3 is TGTGCCAGCACCTCCGTACCCGGGGGTAGCAGGAATGGCTACACCTTC. V usage is TRBV7-9 and J usage is TRBJ1-2, with D maybe TRBD1 (5 bases). The CDR3 runs 16 residues. With 7 bases removed from V and 6 bases from J, the gap between germline ends came to 24 bases. CDR1 and CDR2 from the germline V gene are SEHNR and FQNEAQ (reference sequence). The full variable domain, with the rest looked up from reference TRBV7-9 and TRBJ1-2, is DTGVSQNPRHKITKRGQNVTFRCDPISEHNRLYWYRQTLGQGPEFLTYFQNEAQLEKSRLLSDRFSAERPKGSFSTLEIQRTEQGDSAMYLCASTSVPGGSRNGYTFGSGTRLTVV.

The CDR3 loop reads CASSSSRVNTEAFF. Here the CDR3 DNA reads TGTGCCAGCAGCTCGTCCAGGGTGAACACTGAAGCTTTCTTT. The chain employs TRBV5-4 and TRBJ1-1, with D perhaps TRBD1 (5 bases). V lost 3 bases, J lost 0 bases, and 9 bases lay in between. Germline lookup yields CDR1 SGHNT and CDR2 YYREEE (reference sequence). This CDR3 region has 14 residues.